This T cell receptor beta chain was retrieved from a study of blood T cell repertoires in COVID-19. Study at large: The origin of the acute and convalescent COVID-19 samples was the United States, Italy and Spain. The analysed material was cDNA or gDNA that came from T cells, B-cell-depleted T cells, or PBMCs.

Per the authors' pipeline: Estimates of nucleated cell counts were drawn from the amplification of reference gene primers. Only in-frame clones appear in the TCRdb table, and some are missing; sequencing was by immunoSEQ multiplex PCR. The DNA gave D and trimming, while V, J and clone size come from that table. This repertoire shows over 150,000 clones, approximately 86% found once; its top ten account for 2.5% to 3%. Germline V gene sequence: CDR1 SGHRS, CDR2 YFSETQ. Trimming removed 4 bases from V and 3 bases from J; junction bases left unmatched: 13. The CDR3 extends over 19 amino acids. Material for sequencing was peripheral blood. This clonotype was obtained from a man aged 35-49 years with active or convalescent COVID-19. The genes are TRBV5-1 and TRBJ1-4; the match to TRBD1 covers 12 bases. CDR3 nucleotide sequence: TGCGCCAGCAGCAACCCGCCGGGACAGGGGGCGCCGGCTAATGAAAAACTGTTTTTT. Protein: CASSNPPGQGAPANEKLFF.